A single sample is the source of the 10 T cell receptor beta chains below, sequenced in a study of T-cell reconstitution after alpha-beta-depleted transplantation in children. Unique molecular identifiers were used in preparing the TCRbeta library. TCRdb fed the PCR reads into MiXCR, producing one record per CDR3 protein. Of around 410,000 distinct CDR3 sequences listed, 9.5% to 13% are singletons. The sequencing here drew on PBMCs from the stem cell graft donor, taken from the stem cell graft. These receptors originate from a human donor who donated a stem cell graft to a child with acute myeloid leukemia.

This clonotype was counted between two and nine times. The chain carries TRBV5-5 and TRBJ1-1, with a tentative D call TRBD1 (5 bases). Looked up from germline, CDR1 is SGHKS and CDR2 is YYEKEE (reference sequence). This CDR3 has 16 amino acids. With 4 bases removed from V and 4 bases from J, the gap between germline ends came to 20 bases. The CDR3 sequence is CASSPPFVGRLTEAFF. CDR3 bases: TGTGCCAGCAGCCCCCCCTTCGTGGGGCGCCTCACTGAAGCTTTCTTT.

This clonotype was recorded at least ten times. The genes are TRBV5-1 and TRBJ2-3; D is unclear. Germline CDR1 reads SGHRS; CDR2 reads YFSETQ. V shed 4 bases and J shed 2 bases, with 8 bases lying between them. The CDR3 has 13 residues. The CDR3 bases are TGCGCCAGCAGCCCCCAGAACACAGATACGCAGTATTTT. This sequence encodes CASSPQNTDTQYF.

The chain has TRBV7-9 and TRBJ2-7; D is ambiguous. V dropped 10 bases and J dropped 6 bases, with 25 bases sitting between them. The germline V gene has CDR1 SEHNR and CDR2 FQNEAQ (reference sequence). The CDR3 loop spans 15 amino acids. The CDR3 DNA reads as TGTGCCACTCGACCGCTCGCCCAGCTTAACGGCGAGCAGTACTTC. It yields the protein CATRPLAQLNGEQYF.

CDR3 in DNA: TGTGCCAGCAGCCCTAGCTTGTATGAGCAGTTCTTC. Its translation is CASSPSLYEQFF. This chain joins TRBV7-8 and TRBJ2-1, with D perhaps matching TRBD2 (5 bases). The CDR3 totals 12 residues. Trimming shortened V by 5 bases and J by 8 bases, and 10 bases separated the two germline ends. Per germline, CDR1 SGHVS and CDR2 FQNEAQ.

The V call is TRBV20-1, the J call TRBJ2-7; 14 bases line up with TRBD2. This CDR3 contains 14 residues. Looked up from germline, CDR1 is DFQATT and CDR2 is SNEGSKA (reference sequence). The ends lost 3 bases at V and 4 bases at J; junction bases unmatched: 2. The CDR3 loop is CSASGTSGRYEQYF. The CDR3 DNA is TGCAGTGCTAGTGGGACTAGCGGGAGATACGAGCAGTACTTC.

This sequence joins TRBV6-1 and TRBJ2-5, with a possible D match to TRBD1 (7 bases). With 7 bases removed from V and 4 bases from J, the gap between germline ends came to 22 bases. The germline gives CDR1 MNHNS, CDR2 SASEGT. This CDR3 contains 16 residues. The CDR3 loop reads CASTNLQPQGGETQYF. CDR3 nucleotides: TGTGCCAGCACCAACCTACAACCCCAGGGGGGAGAGACCCAGTACTTC.

This chain uses TRBV18 with TRBJ2-3; D is unresolved. This CDR3 region has 14 residues. Germline loops: CDR1 KGHSH, CDR2 LQKENI. V was trimmed by 2 bases and J by 2 bases, leaving 8 bases between them. Here the CDR3 reads CASSPSGNTDTQYF. The CDR3 nucleotides read TGTGCCAGCTCACCATCTGGGAACACAGATACGCAGTATTTT.

This clonotype was counted at least ten times. The chain employs TRBV6-1 and TRBJ2-4, with TRBD2 matching 10 bases. CDR1 and CDR2 (germline): MNHNS, SASEGT. V lost 6 bases, J lost 6 bases, and 11 bases stayed unmatched. CDR3 length equals 16 residues. The CDR3 loop is CASSPLAGDIGNIQYF. In DNA, the CDR3 is TGTGCCAGCAGCCCTCTAGCGGGAGATATTGGAAACATTCAGTACTTC.

This clonotype showed up many times. The chain links TRBV7-3 to TRBJ2-5; D may match TRBD1 or TRBD2 (5 bases each). Germline V lookup: CDR1 SGHTA, CDR2 FQGTGA. Trimming shortened V by 2 bases and J by 1 base, and 8 bases separated the two germline ends. There are 14 residues in the CDR3. The CDR3 bases are TGTGCCAGCAGCTTATACGGGACCCAAGAGACCCAGTACTTC. Amino acids: CASSLYGTQETQYF.

The chain recombines TRBV24-1 with TRBJ2-1; 12 bases line up with TRBD2. The CDR3 sequence is 16 residues long. Germline V gives CDR1 KGHDR, CDR2 SFDVKD. The V segment lost 4 bases and the J segment 6 bases; nucleotides outside the gene matches: 6. In nucleotides, the CDR3 is TGTGCCACCAGTGACCCAACTAGCGGGGGGTTCAATGAGCAGTTCTTC. Its translation: CATSDPTSGGFNEQFF.